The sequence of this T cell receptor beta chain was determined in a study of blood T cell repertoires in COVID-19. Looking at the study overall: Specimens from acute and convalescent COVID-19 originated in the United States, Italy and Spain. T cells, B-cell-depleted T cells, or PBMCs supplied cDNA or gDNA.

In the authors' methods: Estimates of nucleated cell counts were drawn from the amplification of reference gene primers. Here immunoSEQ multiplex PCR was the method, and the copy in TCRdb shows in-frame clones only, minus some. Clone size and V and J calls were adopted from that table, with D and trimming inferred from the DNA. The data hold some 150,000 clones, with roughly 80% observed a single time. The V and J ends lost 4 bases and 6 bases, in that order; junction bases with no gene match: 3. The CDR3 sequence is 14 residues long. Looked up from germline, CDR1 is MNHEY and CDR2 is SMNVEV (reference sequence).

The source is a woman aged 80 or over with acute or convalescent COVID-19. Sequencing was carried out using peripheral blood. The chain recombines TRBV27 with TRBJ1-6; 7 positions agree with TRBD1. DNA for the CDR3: TGTGCCAGCAGTTCACAGGGGCTTAATTCACCCCTCCACTTT. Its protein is CASSSQGLNSPLHF.